These T cell receptor beta chains were read from a single sample in a study of blood T cells in healthy people across ages. TCRdb independently ran MiXCR on the 5' RACE reads; one entry per CDR3 protein. The sample lists 1.8 million or so distinct CDR3 sequences, 30% to 40% occurring once. The specimen was blood. These receptors were obtained from a human donor in good health. The CDR3 runs from the conserved cysteine through the conserved F or W. D genes are given only for firm matches. Clone sizes are given selectively: once, few, many, or a class where the clone is expanded.

CDR3nt: TGCGCCAGCAGCTTGATGGGAGTGAGCCCCTACAATGAGCAGTTCTTC; CDR3aa: CASSLMGVSPYNEQFF; abundance: .; v_gene: TRBV5-1; d_gene: .; j_gene: TRBJ2-1
CDR3nt: TGTGCCAGCAGCTACCGGGCGGAGGGGCCCTACGAGCAGTACTTC; CDR3aa: CASSYRAEGPYEQYF; abundance: few; v_gene: TRBV6-6; d_gene: .; j_gene: TRBJ2-7
CDR3nt: TGCGCCAGCAGCCAAGATAAATACGGAGAGGAGGATGAGCAGTTCTTC; CDR3aa: CASSQDKYGEEDEQFF; abundance: once; v_gene: TRBV4-3; d_gene: .; j_gene: TRBJ2-1
CDR3nt: TGTGCCAGCAGCCGGGGAGGGGACACCTTGGCTTACGAGCAGTACTTC; CDR3aa: CASSRGGDTLAYEQYF; abundance: few; v_gene: TRBV3-1; d_gene: .; j_gene: TRBJ2-7
CDR3nt: TGCAGTGCTATTAGCGGGGGTGCCAGAAATGAGCAGTTCTTC; CDR3aa: CSAISGGARNEQFF; abundance: .; v_gene: TRBV20-1; d_gene: TRBD2; j_gene: TRBJ2-1
CDR3nt: TGTGCCAGCAGCGTAGTGGACGATTTGACGGGAGGCTACACCTTC; CDR3aa: CASSVVDDLTGGYTF; abundance: .; v_gene: TRBV9; d_gene: .; j_gene: TRBJ1-2
CDR3nt: TGTGCCAACAGCTTTAGCGGGGGGCAACTCAACACCGGGGAGCTGTTTTTT; CDR3aa: CANSFSGGQLNTGELFF; abundance: .; v_gene: TRBV7-2; d_gene: TRBD2; j_gene: TRBJ2-2
CDR3nt: TGTGCCAGCAGTTTGGGGGTTGGGGGTCAATATTCACCCCTCCACTTT; CDR3aa: CASSLGVGGQYSPLHF; abundance: .; v_gene: TRBV28; d_gene: .; j_gene: TRBJ1-6
CDR3nt: TGCGCCAGCTGCCTCGAACAGGGGTCGGTCGAGCAGTACTTC; CDR3aa: CASCLEQGSVEQYF; abundance: many; v_gene: TRBV5-1; d_gene: TRBD1; j_gene: TRBJ2-7
CDR3nt: TGTGCCAGCAGTTTTAACAGGGCGTACGAGCAGTACTTC; CDR3aa: CASSFNRAYEQYF; abundance: few; v_gene: TRBV12-3/TRBV12-4; d_gene: .; j_gene: TRBJ2-7
CDR3nt: TGCAGCGTTGAAGATCCGGACAGGGGGGACGCTGAAGCTTTCTTT; CDR3aa: CSVEDPDRGDAEAFF; abundance: .; v_gene: TRBV29-1; d_gene: TRBD1; j_gene: TRBJ1-1
CDR3nt: TGCAGTGCTAGAGATCCCTCTACCTACGAGCAGTACTTC; CDR3aa: CSARDPSTYEQYF; abundance: .; v_gene: TRBV20-1; d_gene: .; j_gene: TRBJ2-7
CDR3nt: TGTGCCAGCAGCGTGGTGGGGGAAAGGAGCACTGAAGCTTTCTTT; CDR3aa: CASSVVGERSTEAFF; abundance: .; v_gene: TRBV9; d_gene: .; j_gene: TRBJ1-1
CDR3nt: TGCGCCAGCAGCCTGCGTGGAGCGGAACTTGAAGCTTTCTTT; CDR3aa: CASSLRGAELEAFF; abundance: once; v_gene: TRBV5-1; d_gene: .; j_gene: TRBJ1-1
CDR3nt: TGCAGCGTTCTTAGCGGGGAACACTACGAGCAGTACTTC; CDR3aa: CSVLSGEHYEQYF; abundance: .; v_gene: TRBV29-1; d_gene: TRBD2; j_gene: TRBJ2-7
CDR3nt: TGCGCCAGCAGCCAAGATACGACAGGGGTGATAGTAGCCCAGCATTTT; CDR3aa: CASSQDTTGVIVAQHF; abundance: .; v_gene: TRBV4-1; d_gene: TRBD1; j_gene: TRBJ1-5
CDR3nt: TGCAGTGCTAGACGTGGCATGAACACTGAAGCTTTCTTT; CDR3aa: CSARRGMNTEAFF; abundance: .; v_gene: TRBV20-1; d_gene: .; j_gene: TRBJ1-1
CDR3nt: TGTGCCAGCAGATCCAGCCGGGACTACAATGAGCAGTTCTTC; CDR3aa: CASRSSRDYNEQFF; abundance: .; v_gene: TRBV13; d_gene: .; j_gene: TRBJ2-1
CDR3nt: TGTGCCAGCAAGATAGACAGATCCTACAATGAGCAGTTCTTC; CDR3aa: CASKIDRSYNEQFF; abundance: .; v_gene: TRBV7-2; d_gene: .; j_gene: TRBJ2-1
CDR3nt: TGCGCCAGCAGCCAAACCCGACACCGGGAGCAGTACTTC; CDR3aa: CASSQTRHREQYF; abundance: .; v_gene: TRBV4-3; d_gene: .; j_gene: TRBJ2-7
CDR3nt: TGTGCCATCAGTAACCCGGGACGTCGCTACAATGAGCAGTTCTTC; CDR3aa: CAISNPGRRYNEQFF; abundance: .; v_gene: TRBV10-3; d_gene: .; j_gene: TRBJ2-1
CDR3nt: TGTGCCAGCGCACGTTCACAGGGAATCTACACCTTC; CDR3aa: CASARSQGIYTF; abundance: few; v_gene: TRBV6-6; d_gene: .; j_gene: TRBJ1-2
CDR3nt: TGTGCCAGCAGCCTCCCCCGGGACAGGGGGCACAATGAGCAGTTCTTC; CDR3aa: CASSLPRDRGHNEQFF; abundance: .; v_gene: TRBV6-5; d_gene: TRBD1; j_gene: TRBJ2-1
CDR3nt: TGTGCCAGCAGTGATCATATCCCACAGGGATTTTCCTATGGCTACACCTTC; CDR3aa: CASSDHIPQGFSYGYTF; abundance: .; v_gene: TRBV6-4; d_gene: .; j_gene: TRBJ1-2
CDR3nt: TGTGTCAGCCTGGTCAAGAACAGGGGACGCAATCAGCCCCAGCATTTT; CDR3aa: CVSLVKNRGRNQPQHF; abundance: .; v_gene: TRBV6-1; d_gene: TRBD1; j_gene: TRBJ1-5
CDR3nt: TGTGCCAGCAGCGATGACACCCTTGGCTCAGATACGCAGTATTTT; CDR3aa: CASSDDTLGSDTQYF; abundance: .; v_gene: TRBV12-3/TRBV12-4; d_gene: .; j_gene: TRBJ2-3
CDR3nt: TGTGCCAGCAGTTTTGGATGGGCCCCGATTAATTCACCCCTCCACTTT; CDR3aa: CASSFGWAPINSPLHF; abundance: .; v_gene: TRBV12-3/TRBV12-4; d_gene: .; j_gene: TRBJ1-6
CDR3nt: TGCAGCGTCCTCGGGAATTACGATGAAAAACTGTTTTTT; CDR3aa: CSVLGNYDEKLFF; abundance: once; v_gene: TRBV29-1; d_gene: .; j_gene: TRBJ1-4
CDR3nt: TGTGCCAGCAGTCCCCAGGGGGATATGGGCCCCCTCCACTTT; CDR3aa: CASSPQGDMGPLHF; abundance: .; v_gene: TRBV6-1; d_gene: TRBD1; j_gene: TRBJ1-6
CDR3nt: TGTGCCAGCAAGGGCAGGGCAGGTCAGCCCCAGCATTTT; CDR3aa: CASKGRAGQPQHF; abundance: .; v_gene: TRBV6-5; d_gene: .; j_gene: TRBJ1-5
CDR3nt: TGTGCCAGCAGCTCACTCGACGGAAGGATAGAGACCCAGTACTTC; CDR3aa: CASSSLDGRIETQYF; abundance: .; v_gene: TRBV5-6; d_gene: .; j_gene: TRBJ2-5
CDR3nt: TGTGCCAGCAGTTACGCAGGGGGCGGCGGAGAGCTGTTTTTT; CDR3aa: CASSYAGGGGELFF; abundance: .; v_gene: TRBV6-6; d_gene: TRBD1; j_gene: TRBJ2-2
CDR3nt: TGTGCTAGTGGTTTGGTGCGAGGTGACGGCTACACCTTC; CDR3aa: CASGLVRGDGYTF; abundance: .; v_gene: TRBV12-5; d_gene: .; j_gene: TRBJ1-2
CDR3nt: TGTGCCACCAGCAGAGATATACGGACTAGCGGGGGTAGTGCGGAAGAGACCCAGTACTTC; CDR3aa: CATSRDIRTSGGSAEETQYF; abundance: .; v_gene: TRBV15; d_gene: TRBD2; j_gene: TRBJ2-5
CDR3nt: TGCGCCAGCGAGAGGGTACCAGACGATACGCAGTATTTT; CDR3aa: CASERVPDDTQYF; abundance: few; v_gene: TRBV5-1; d_gene: .; j_gene: TRBJ2-3
CDR3nt: TGCAGCGTTGAGATCAATACGCGAGGTGAGCAGTTCTTC; CDR3aa: CSVEINTRGEQFF; abundance: few; v_gene: TRBV29-1; d_gene: .; j_gene: TRBJ2-1
CDR3nt: TGTGCCAGCAGCTCGGGGACTAGAAACAATGAGCAGTTCTTC; CDR3aa: CASSSGTRNNEQFF; abundance: .; v_gene: TRBV7-9; d_gene: TRBD2; j_gene: TRBJ2-1